The source of this T cell receptor (beta chain) is a study of T cell changes during pregnancy in multiple sclerosis. The CDR3 runs 15 residues. Germline V gene lookup returns CDR1 MNHNS and CDR2 SASEGT. The V gene end was trimmed by 6 bases and the J gene end by 7 bases; junction bases not matched to a gene: 12. The protocol was immunoSEQ multiplex PCR, while the TCRdb copy is restricted to in-frame clones and leaves out a portion. The table lists about 44,000 clones, approximately 96% of them singletons. This chain joins TRBV6-1 and TRBJ1-1, with 9 bases fitting TRBD1. The receptor was isolated from a female donor with multiple sclerosis, enrolled in a pregnancy study. The sample in question was peripheral blood, obtained in the second trimester of pregnancy. CDR3 sequence: CASSAKGTGWVEAFF. Written as DNA, the CDR3 is TGTGCCAGCAGCGCCAAAGGGACAGGGTGGGTTGAAGCTTTCTTT.